Below are 32 T cell receptor beta chains sequenced from a single sample in a study of blood T cell repertoires in COVID-19. Using immunoSEQ multiplex PCR, the repertoire was profiled, and TCRdb retains in-frame clones only, with some absent. The sample includes around 200,000 clones, about 90% seen only once; the top ten take 1.5% to 2%. The sequencing sample was made of peripheral blood. These receptors all stem from a man aged 40-50 years with active or convalescent COVID-19.

Comment on this clone: Other DNA sequences in the sample encode the same CDR3. The chain combines TRBV7-9 with TRBJ2-7, with D tentatively TRBD1 (6 bases). Germline loops: CDR1 SEHNR, CDR2 FQNEAQ (reference sequence). Trimming removed 3 bases at V and 0 bases at J, with 6 bases between. This CDR3 comprises 13 residues. CDR3 DNA sequence: TGTGCCAGCAGCTTGGACAGCTCCTACGAGCAGTACTTC. Amino acids: CASSLDSSYEQYF.

This chain links TRBV27 with TRBJ1-1, with D possibly TRBD1 on 5 matching bases. Trimming took off 7 bases at V and 1 base at J, with 16 bases between the two ends. Germline assignment: CDR1 MNHEY and CDR2 SMNVEV (reference sequence). The CDR3 loop spans 15 amino acids. CDR3 in amino acids: CASTATRGGNTEAFF. The CDR3 DNA follows: TGTGCCAGCACCGCCACCCGCGGGGGGAACACTGAAGCTTTCTTT.

This clone was picked up a small number of times. The chain carries TRBV30 and TRBJ1-4; 9 bases fit TRBD1. CDR3 length equals 15 residues. Germline-derived CDR1 and CDR2 are GTSNPN and SVGIG (reference sequence). V trimming: 2 bases; J trimming: 4 bases; junction bases outside the gene matches: 5. The CDR3 is CAWSPLGQGNEKLFF. The CDR3 DNA reads TGTGCCTGGAGTCCCTTGGGACAGGGTAATGAAAAACTGTTTTTT.

V is TRBV6-5 and J is TRBJ1-5; possibly TRBD1 for D (5 bases). CDR3 length equals 15 residues. In germline, CDR1 is MNHEY, CDR2 SVGAGI. V lost 5 bases, J lost 7 bases, and 18 bases lay in between. The CDR3 region has the DNA TGTGCCAGCAGTCCCCTGCTAGGGGCGGGACAGCCCCAGCATTTT. This gives the protein CASSPLLGAGQPQHF.

The gene calls are TRBV9 and TRBJ1-5; TRBD1 agrees at 7 bases. The CDR3 extends over 13 amino acids. Germline CDR1 reads SGDLS; CDR2 reads YYNGEE. V lost 2 bases to trimming and J lost 6 bases; unmatched junction nucleotides: 2. As DNA, the CDR3 is TGTGCCAGCAGCGTGACAGGGACTCAGCCCCAGCATTTT. Protein sequence: CASSVTGTQPQHF.

The chain joins TRBV28 to TRBJ2-5; D possibly corresponds to TRBD1 (5 bases). The CDR3 is 13 amino acids. Deletions cut 2 bases from V and 5 bases from J, with 9 bases between. Germline loops: CDR1 MDHEN, CDR2 SYDVKM. CDR3 DNA sequence: TGTGCCAGCAGTTTAAGGGGTTGGGAGACCCAGTACTTC. Its translation is CASSLRGWETQYF.

The chain carries TRBV6-1 and TRBJ1-2; a weak D match, TRBD1 (6 bases). V shed 3 bases and J shed 3 bases, with 14 bases lying between them. Germline values: CDR1 MNHNS, CDR2 SASEGT. The CDR3 consists of 15 residues. The CDR3: CASSDPGTIDYGYTF. DNA for the CDR3: TGTGCCAGCAGTGACCCAGGGACAATCGACTATGGCTACACCTTC.

The gene calls are TRBV10-1 and TRBJ2-2; 11 bases align to TRBD1. The CDR3 totals 17 residues. Germline lookup yields CDR1 WNHNN and CDR2 SYGVQD (reference sequence). Trimming removed 2 bases from V and 6 bases from J; junction bases left unmatched: 8. CDR3 nucleotide sequence: TGCGCCAGCAGTGAGCCGGGACAGGGGGGCGGAGCCGGGGAGCTGTTTTTT. Amino acid sequence: CASSEPGQGGGAGELFF.

This clone was observed a handful of times. The chain links TRBV3-1 (or the pseudogene TRBV3-2) to TRBJ1-6; the D is unclear. Trimming stripped 2 bases from V and 7 bases from J, with 6 bases between. CDR1 and CDR2 from the germline V gene are LGHDT and YNNKEL (reference sequence). The CDR3 runs 13 residues. The CDR3 here is CASSQYRNSPLHF. DNA of the CDR3: TGTGCCAGCAGCCAATACAGAAATTCACCCCTCCACTTT.

This chain uses TRBV7-8 with TRBJ2-7; D may be TRBD2 (5 bases). CDR3 length: 15 amino acids. V lost 2 bases and J lost 0, with 11 bases in between. CDR1 is SGHVS and CDR2 is FQNEAQ in the germline V gene. CDR3 protein: CASSLLIGSSYEQYF. CDR3 DNA sequence: TGTGCCAGCAGCTTACTAATAGGGAGCTCCTACGAGCAGTACTTC.

The rearrangement links TRBV6-5 to TRBJ1-5; TRBD1 is a possible D gene (6 bases). V was pared by 0 bases and J by 10 bases, with 10 bases between. The CDR3 is made up of 13 amino acids. Germline CDR1 is MNHEY and CDR2 is SVGAGI. CDR3 nucleotides: TGTGCCAGCAGTTACTCGGGGGACACACCCCAGCATTTT. It specifies CASSYSGDTPQHF.

V is TRBV24-1 and J is TRBJ1-1, with 7 positions matching TRBD1. This CDR3 contains 15 residues. The germline CDR1 and CDR2 sequences are KGHDR and SFDVKD. Unmatched junction bases numbered 10, after V lost 4 bases and J lost 6 bases. The CDR3 DNA reads TGTGCCACCAGTGACCCCAAAGGGGGCGTGGCTGAAGCTTTCTTT. As protein: CATSDPKGGVAEAFF.

The CDR3 region is CASSQQGGMDTEAFF. CDR3 bases: TGCGCCAGCAGCCAACAAGGGGGCATGGACACTGAAGCTTTCTTT. The chain links TRBV10-1 to TRBJ1-1; 7 bases match TRBD1. This CDR3 is built from 15 residues. Germline V CDR1 and CDR2: WNHNN, SYGVQD (reference sequence). With 6 bases clipped from V and 3 bases from J, the junction kept 10 bases outside the gene matches.

V gene TRBV6-5 combines with J gene TRBJ1-5; a weak D match, TRBD1 (5 bases). Deletions cut 5 bases from V and 0 bases from J, with 11 bases between. CDR1 is MNHEY, CDR2 SVGAGI, per germline. The length of the CDR3 is 15 residues. The CDR3 nucleotides read TGTGCCAGCAGTCGCGACAGAAATAGCAATCAGCCCCAGCATTTT. Its translation: CASSRDRNSNQPQHF.

This clone was picked up one time. This chain joins TRBV11-2 and TRBJ2-1; possibly TRBD1 for D (6 bases). The V end was cut by 3 bases, the J end by 2 bases, with 11 bases between. The CDR3 loop spans 15 amino acids. Looked up from germline, CDR1 is SGHAT and CDR2 is FQNNGV. CDR3 nucleotide sequence: TGTGCCAGCAGCTTGAGTCAGGGGCCCTACAATGAGCAGTTCTTC. Translated, it gives CASSLSQGPYNEQFF.

This sequence joins TRBV4-1 and TRBJ1-2; 9 bases fit TRBD1. J lost 0 bases, V lost 1 base, and 0 bases had no gene match. CDR1 MGHRA and CDR2 YSYEKL come from the germline V gene. The CDR3 runs 15 residues. The CDR3 DNA is TGCGCCAGCAGCCAAGGGGACAGGGCTAACTATGGCTACACCTTC. It specifies CASSQGDRANYGYTF.

The J gene is TRBJ2-7, the V gene TRBV18; TRBD1 might be the D (6 bases). The length of the CDR3 is 13 residues. Germline V gene lookup returns CDR1 KGHSH and CDR2 LQKENI. Trimming left V 5 bases short and J 1 base short, with 9 bases between. The CDR3 protein is CASSTDRSYEQYF. The CDR3 coding sequence is TGTGCCAGCTCAACGGACAGATCCTACGAGCAGTACTTC.

V gene TRBV9 combines with J gene TRBJ2-1; TRBD2 aligns across 13 bases. CDR1 and CDR2 from the germline V gene are SGDLS and YYNGEE. CDR3 length: 16 amino acids. V trimming: 7 bases; J trimming: 7 bases; junction bases outside the gene matches: 11. The CDR3 DNA reads as TGTGCCAGCGGGGACCCCGGGACTAGCGGGATTAATGAGCAGTTCTTC. Its protein product is CASGDPGTSGINEQFF.

This clone was picked up one time. The chain recombines TRBV30 with TRBJ1-6; D may be TRBD1 (5 bases). Looked up from germline, CDR1 is GTSNPN and CDR2 is SVGIG (reference sequence). This CDR3 spans 14 amino acids. The ends were cut back, 0 bases at V and 10 bases at J, with 13 bases in the middle. Written as DNA, the CDR3 is TGTGCCTGGAGTGTATGGGGCAGCACATCACCCCTCCACTTT. This encodes CAWSVWGSTSPLHF. Filled out from reference TRBV30 and TRBJ1-6, the complete variable domain reads SQTIHQWPATLVQPVGSPLSLECTVEGTSNPNLYWYRQAAGRGLQLLFYSVGIGQISSEVPQNLSASRPQDRQFILSSKKLLLSDSGFYLCAWSVWGSTSPLHFGNGTRLTVT.

The rearrangement uses TRBV6-5 and TRBJ2-1, with TRBD2 matching over 7 bases. The germline CDR1 and CDR2 sequences are MNHEY and SVGAGI. V dropped 7 bases and J dropped 0; count of bases not matched to a gene: 6. The CDR3 is 15 residues long. The DNA for the CDR3 is TGTGCCAGCACCGAAAGCGGGGACTCCTACAATGAGCAGTTCTTC. Its translation: CASTESGDSYNEQFF.

Here the CDR3 DNA reads TGTGCTAGTGGTTTCGGTGGACAGAGCTCCTACGAGCAGTACTTC. It translates to CASGFGGQSSYEQYF. The V call is TRBV12-5, the J call TRBJ2-7; the D gene is possibly TRBD1 (6 bases). This CDR3 spans 15 amino acids. CDR1 is LGHNT and CDR2 is FRNRAP in the germline V gene. Trimming left V 3 bases short and J 0 bases short, with 12 bases between.

The chain has TRBV5-5 and TRBJ2-1; D is undetermined. Germline CDR1 and CDR2: SGHKS and YYEKEE (reference sequence). The CDR3 extends over 12 amino acids. V lost 4 bases and J lost 10, with 12 bases in between. In DNA, the CDR3 is TGTGCCAGCAGCCCGGGTAGTGACGAGCAGTTCTTC. Translated, it gives CASSPGSDEQFF.

The chain carries TRBV24-1 and TRBJ1-2; 9 bases match TRBD1. The V gene's germline CDR1 is KGHDR and CDR2 SFDVKD. This CDR3 comprises 13 residues. The V gene end was trimmed by 5 bases and the J gene end by 8 bases; junction bases not matched to a gene: 5. This CDR3 is CATSGGTGNGYTF. The CDR3 coding sequence is TGTGCCACCAGTGGTGGGACAGGGAACGGCTACACCTTC.

The chain employs TRBV19 and TRBJ1-5, with TRBD1 matching over 11 bases. V lost 5 bases to trimming and J lost 7 bases; unmatched junction nucleotides: 4. The CDR3 extends over 14 amino acids. Germline V gene sequence: CDR1 LNHDA, CDR2 SQIVND (reference sequence). CDR3 region: CASSPGQGDQPQHF. The CDR3 bases are TGTGCCAGTAGTCCGGGACAGGGGGACCAGCCCCAGCATTTT.

This chain joins TRBV28 and TRBJ1-3, with unresolved D. The CDR3 has 13 residues. Germline values: CDR1 MDHEN, CDR2 SYDVKM. Trimming pared 4 bases from V and 3 bases from J, leaving 7 bases between. For the CDR3, the DNA is TGTGCCAGCAGTTCTATTGGTGGAAACACCATATATTTT. It encodes CASSSIGGNTIYF.

For the CDR3, the DNA is TGTGCCAGCAGCTACAGGGTAAGGGGCACTGAAGCTTTCTTT. This sequence encodes CASSYRVRGTEAFF. The J gene is TRBJ1-1, the V gene TRBV6-5; D may be TRBD1 (6 bases). The V gene lost 6 bases and the J gene lost 4 bases, with 15 bases spanning the gap. The CDR3 is 14 amino acids. Germline V gene sequence: CDR1 MNHEY, CDR2 SVGAGI.

The V and J genes are TRBV13 and TRBJ2-1; 7 nucleotides match TRBD2. Looked up from germline, CDR1 is PRHDT and CDR2 is FYEKMQ (reference sequence). The CDR3 is 17 amino acids. After removal of 2 bases from V and 6 bases from J, the junction contained 13 bases not matched to a gene. CDR3: CASSLFPGGSAVNEQFF. In nucleotides, the CDR3 is TGTGCCAGCAGCTTATTCCCCGGGGGGTCGGCCGTCAATGAGCAGTTCTTC.

V gene TRBV11-3 combines with J gene TRBJ2-5; 7 bases match TRBD1. Per germline, CDR1 SGHNT and CDR2 YENEEA. CDR3 length: 14 residues. Unmatched junction bases numbered 4, after V lost 5 bases and J lost 1 base. This CDR3 reads CASSTPGGQETQYF. CDR3 nucleotides: TGTGCCAGCAGCACCCCAGGGGGCCAAGAGACCCAGTACTTC.

V gene TRBV7-2 combines with J gene TRBJ1-5; perhaps TRBD1 as D (5 bases). V lost 1 base to trimming and J lost 4 bases, with 8 bases between them. This CDR3 is built from 14 residues. Germline V gives CDR1 SGHTA, CDR2 FQGNSA. CDR3 loop: CASSLGQGNQPQHF. The DNA of the CDR3 is TGTGCCAGCAGCTTAGGTCAGGGTAATCAGCCCCAGCATTTT.

This chain uses TRBV27 with TRBJ1-5; 7 bases agree with TRBD1. The CDR3 extends over 15 amino acids. Germline loops: CDR1 MNHEY, CDR2 SMNVEV (reference sequence). Trimming cost V 5 bases and J 1 base; bases outside gene matches: 5. Here the CDR3 DNA reads TGTGCCAGCAGTGTAGGACAGGCCAGCAATCAGCCCCAGCATTTT. This codes for CASSVGQASNQPQHF.

This clone was observed a few times. V usage is TRBV5-8 and J usage is TRBJ2-3, with TRBD2 matching 8 bases. This CDR3 contains 17 residues. The junction had 12 bases not matched to a gene; V was cut back by 4 bases and J by 2 bases. Germline assignment: CDR1 SGHTS and CDR2 YDEGEE. The CDR3, as DNA: TGTGCCAGCAGCAACACAAAACTAGCGGAAGCCACAGATACGCAGTATTTT. Translation: CASSNTKLAEATDTQYF.

The chain carries TRBV18 and TRBJ1-1; perhaps TRBD1 as D (5 bases). Trimming removed 2 bases at V and 3 bases at J, with 10 bases between. This CDR3 region has 14 residues. Germline V gives CDR1 KGHSH, CDR2 LQKENI. CDR3 protein: CASSPRGRDTEAFF. For the CDR3, the DNA is TGTGCCAGCTCACCAAGGGGTCGCGACACTGAAGCTTTCTTT.